The 22 T cell receptor beta chains below come from one sample, sequenced in a study of T-cell reconstitution after alpha-beta-depleted transplantation in children. Unique molecular identifiers tagged the TCRbeta library. TCRdb recomputed calls from the PCR reads with MiXCR, one row per CDR3 protein. This table holds about 540,000 distinct CDR3 sequences, 18% found once. The sample consisted of PBMCs from the stem cell graft donor, taken from the stem cell graft. Source of these receptors: a human donor who donated a stem cell graft to a child with acute lymphoblastic leukemia.

This clonotype was counted a few times. This chain connects TRBV2 to TRBJ2-5; 8 nucleotides line up with TRBD1. V lost 4 bases and J lost 5; bases outside the gene matches: 6. The CDR3 has 14 amino acids. CDR1 is SNHLY, CDR2 FYNNEI, per germline. CDR3 in DNA: TGTGCCAGCAGTGGTGGCAGGGGGCACGAGACCCAGTACTTC. Protein product: CASSGGRGHETQYF.

This chain joins TRBV5-1 and TRBJ2-2; 8 nucleotides match TRBD1. This CDR3 has 16 residues. V was pared by 4 bases and J by 0 bases, with 5 bases of the junction left unmatched. Germline-derived CDR1 and CDR2 are SGHRS and YFSETQ. This CDR3 reads CASSGGQVTNTGELFF. The CDR3 nucleotides read TGCGCCAGCAGCGGGGGACAGGTGACGAACACCGGGGAGCTGTTTTTT.

V gene TRBV5-6 combines with J gene TRBJ2-2; TRBD1 agrees at 9 bases. The CDR3 loop spans 16 amino acids. With V trimmed by 4 bases and J by 10 bases, 14 bases remained unmatched. Germline values: CDR1 SGHDT, CDR2 YYEEEE. DNA for the CDR3: TGTGCCAGCAGCCGAGGGCCGGGACAGGGAACCTTGGAGCTGTTTTTT. Translation: CASSRGPGQGTLELFF.

This clonotype was recorded a few times. The chain carries TRBV6-1 and TRBJ2-4; 14 bases agree with TRBD2. The CDR3 contains 19 residues. J was trimmed by 1 base and V by 6 bases; bases with no gene match: 11. Germline CDR1 is MNHNS and CDR2 is SASEGT. CDR3 sequence reads: CASSRGGLAGDGAKNIQYF. The CDR3 DNA is TGTGCCAGCAGCAGAGGGGGACTAGCGGGAGACGGGGCCAAAAACATTCAGTACTTC.

This clonotype has only one observation. The chain carries TRBV5-1 and TRBJ2-7; 7 nucleotides line up with TRBD2. Germline V gives CDR1 SGHRS, CDR2 YFSETQ. CDR3 length: 14 residues. Trimming removed 5 bases from V and 0 bases from J; junction bases left unmatched: 5. CDR3 coding DNA: TGCGCCAGCAGTATGCTAGCGGACTCCTACGAGCAGTACTTC. Translation: CASSMLADSYEQYF.

About this clonotype itself: A junction end diverges from the germline sequence, so it may reflect a read error. This chain connects TRBV4-1 to TRBJ2-4; maybe TRBD2 (6 bases). This CDR3 contains 15 residues. Per germline, CDR1 MGHRA and CDR2 YSYEKL. The CDR3 DNA reads as TGCGCCAGCAGCCTCATCGGGAGTCGAGCGGACATGCAGTACTTC. Its protein is CASSLIGSRADMQYF.

The rearrangement uses TRBV11-2 and TRBJ1-1, with TRBD1 as a possible D gene (5 bases). The germline gives CDR1 SGHAT, CDR2 FQNNGV. The germline V and J ends were trimmed by 2 bases and 0 bases, with 16 bases remaining between them. CDR3 size: 17 residues. CDR3 residues: CASSLSSPGRMNTEAFF. The CDR3 DNA reads TGTGCCAGCAGCTTAAGTTCGCCGGGACGCATGAACACTGAAGCTTTCTTT.

This clonotype turned up a few times. The chain uses TRBV3-1 and TRBJ2-1, with 8 bases matching TRBD2. The germline V gene has CDR1 LGHDT and CDR2 YNNKEL (reference sequence). Trimming removed 4 bases from V and 10 bases from J; junction bases left unmatched: 12. The CDR3 sequence is 15 residues long. CDR3 loop: CASSLRLAPVSEQFF. CDR3 bases: TGTGCCAGCAGCCTAAGACTAGCGCCGGTATCAGAGCAGTTCTTC.

This clonotype was detected only a few times. The rearrangement links TRBV4-3 to TRBJ1-1; no clear D gene. CDR1 is LGHNA and CDR2 is YSLEER in the germline V gene. The CDR3 totals 15 residues. V lost 0 bases, J lost 4 bases, and 12 bases lay in between. The CDR3, as DNA: TGCGCCAGCAGCCAAGACTCTCTAGGTGCCACTGAAGCTTTCTTT. It specifies CASSQDSLGATEAFF.

This sequence joins TRBV29-1 and TRBJ2-2, with D perhaps matching TRBD1 (5 bases). The length of the CDR3 is 15 residues. The V end was cut by 2 bases, the J end by 0 bases, with 10 bases between. Germline V CDR1 and CDR2: SQVTM, ANQGSEA. The CDR3 DNA follows: TGCAGCGTTGAATCGACAGTCACGAACACCGGGGAGCTGTTTTTT. Translating gives CSVESTVTNTGELFF.

This clonotype was picked up a small number of times. The V call is TRBV5-6, the J call TRBJ2-7; 8 bases line up with TRBD1. Unmatched junction bases numbered 20, after V lost 4 bases and J lost 2 bases. The CDR3 runs 19 residues. Germline CDR1 reads SGHDT; CDR2 reads YYEEEE. DNA of the CDR3: TGTGCCAGCAGCACCCTACCGCCCCTTGACAGGGGAAGAACCTACGAGCAGTACTTC. Translation: CASSTLPPLDRGRTYEQYF.

This clonotype was detected a few times. V gene TRBV27 combines with J gene TRBJ2-1; D possibly corresponds to TRBD2 (6 bases). V gave up 11 bases and J gave up 3 bases, with 14 bases separating them. Germline-derived CDR1 and CDR2 are MNHEY and SMNVEV (reference sequence). The CDR3 length is 13 residues. This chain's CDR3 is CAAASVHYNEQFF. CDR3 bases: TGTGCCGCAGCTAGCGTACACTACAATGAGCAGTTCTTC.

This clonotype has a count of ten or more. A read error may account for a junction end that differs from germline. This CDR3 reads CASSLAGGPYEQYF. The CDR3, as DNA: TGTGCCAGCAGTTTAGCGGGAGGGCCCTACGAGCAGTACTTC. V is TRBV5-1 and J is TRBJ2-7, with 11 bases fitting TRBD2. This CDR3 spans 14 amino acids. CDR1 SGHRS and CDR2 YFSETQ come from the germline V gene.

This clonotype was observed a few times. This rearrangement joins TRBV20-1 to TRBJ1-2, with 7 bases aligning to TRBD1. CDR3 length: 15 residues. J lost 6 bases, V lost 0 bases, and 10 bases had no gene match. Per the germline V gene, CDR1 is DFQATT and CDR2 is SNEGSKA (reference sequence). CDR3 protein: CSARDGEGAEDGYTF. CDR3 nucleotide sequence: TGCAGTGCTAGAGATGGGGAGGGGGCCGAGGATGGCTACACCTTC.

This clonotype was observed a handful of times. The chain joins TRBV7-3 to TRBJ2-3; 7 bases agree with TRBD2. This CDR3 contains 13 residues. Germline-derived CDR1 and CDR2 are SGHTA and FQGTGA. J gave up 6 bases and V 6 bases, and 6 bases lay outside the gene matches. In nucleotides, the CDR3 is TGTGCCAGCAGGGATGAGGGAGGGGATACGCAGTATTTT. This gives the protein CASRDEGGDTQYF.

This clonotype was counted a few times. The chain links TRBV29-1 to TRBJ2-7; TRBD1 is a possible D gene (5 bases). Trimming shortened V by 7 bases and J by 4 bases, and 11 bases separated the two germline ends. In germline, CDR1 is SQVTM, CDR2 ANQGSEA. This CDR3 has 11 residues. In DNA, the CDR3 is TGCAGCGGCAGGGTGGGGTACGAGCAGTACTTC. This translates into CSGRVGYEQYF.

This clonotype was counted between two and nine times. V usage is TRBV4-1 and J usage is TRBJ2-5; 13 bases fit TRBD2. V lost 4 bases, J lost 4 bases, and 6 bases stayed unmatched. Germline CDR1 and CDR2: MGHRA and YSYEKL. This CDR3 is 16 amino acids long. In DNA form, the CDR3 reads TGCGCCAGCAGCCCCGGACTAGCGGGAGTAGGAGAGACCCAGTACTTC. Translated, it gives CASSPGLAGVGETQYF.

This clonotype was seen a handful of times. CDR3 bases: TGTGCCAGCAGCTCCCGAGGACAGGGAAAAGAGACCCAGTACTTC. It translates to CASSSRGQGKETQYF. The chain links TRBV7-9 to TRBJ2-5, with 8 bases aligning to TRBD1. The germline V gene has CDR1 SEHNR and CDR2 FQNEAQ (reference sequence). V lost 4 bases and J lost 3; bases outside the gene matches: 7. The CDR3 length is 15 residues.

The V and J genes are TRBV20-1 and TRBJ2-1; 7 bases map to TRBD2. From germline, CDR1 is DFQATT and CDR2 SNEGSKA (reference sequence). The CDR3 has 14 residues. The V and J ends lost 0 bases and 5 bases, in that order; junction bases with no gene match: 4. CDR3 nucleotides: TGCAGTGCTAGAGATCCGACTAGCAACAATGAGCAGTTCTTC. It translates to CSARDPTSNNEQFF.

V usage is TRBV5-1 and J usage is TRBJ2-5; D may be TRBD2 (6 bases). This CDR3 region has 13 residues. Per the germline V gene, CDR1 is SGHRS and CDR2 is YFSETQ. With 3 bases removed from V and 4 bases from J, the gap between germline ends came to 10 bases. In DNA form, the CDR3 reads TGCGCCAGCAGCTCTCGGAGGGGAGAGACCCAGTACTTC. This translates into CASSSRRGETQYF.

This chain uses TRBV30 with TRBJ2-7, with D perhaps matching TRBD2 (5 bases). CDR3 size: 15 residues. Trimming left V 0 bases short and J 2 bases short, with 14 bases between. Germline V CDR1 and CDR2: GTSNPN, SVGIG (reference sequence). The CDR3 here is CAWSVGGHSPYEQYF. The CDR3 DNA follows: TGTGCCTGGAGTGTGGGCGGGCACTCTCCCTACGAGCAGTACTTC.

A few counts support this clonotype. The J gene is TRBJ2-7, the V gene TRBV5-6, with 7 bases lining up with TRBD2. Trimming took 3 bases from V and 6 from J; bases not matched to a gene: 12. Per germline, CDR1 SGHDT and CDR2 YYEEEE. The CDR3 has 15 amino acids. The CDR3 DNA is TGTGCCAGCAGCTCCCTAGCGGTGGGTTACGTCGAGCAGTACTTC. Translating it yields CASSSLAVGYVEQYF.